Below, 14 T cell receptor beta chains from the same sample are listed, as sequenced in a study of cytomegalovirus exposure and HLA in healthy donors. Amplification used 60 Vbeta primers and 13 Jbeta primers. Using immunoSEQ multiplex PCR, the repertoire was profiled, and TCRdb retains in-frame clones only, with some absent. With about 120,000 clones in the sample, the ten largest clones hold roughly 3.5%. Sequenced material: PBMCs. The receptors originated from a man aged 18-30 years in good health and CMV-seronegative.

The chain recombines TRBV6-5 with TRBJ2-7; D possibly corresponds to TRBD2 (6 bases). V was pared by 2 bases and J by 7 bases, with 18 bases between. Looked up from germline, CDR1 is MNHEY and CDR2 is SVGAGI. CDR3 length: 15 residues. The CDR3 nucleotides are TGTGCCAGCAGTTACCGCGGGGCCGTGGGGGTAGAGCAGTACTTC. This encodes CASSYRGAVGVEQYF.

The rearrangement joins TRBV18 to TRBJ2-5, with D maybe TRBD2 (5 bases). Trimming took off 1 base at V and 3 bases at J, with 9 bases between the two ends. The CDR3 is 14 amino acids. Germline CDR1 KGHSH, CDR2 LQKENI. The CDR3 sequence is CASSPRPAEETQYF. CDR3 bases: TGTGCCAGCTCACCACGGCCAGCGGAAGAGACCCAGTACTTC.

The chain recombines TRBV6-5 with TRBJ1-1; D gene unclear. Between the trimmed V and J ends, which lost 7 bases and 10 bases, there was a span of 19 bases. From germline, CDR1 is MNHEY and CDR2 SVGAGI. The CDR3 covers 13 residues. The CDR3 sequence: CASTRPADLAAFF. The CDR3 bases are TGTGCCAGCACCAGACCGGCCGACTTAGCAGCTTTCTTT.

The chain combines TRBV5-1 with TRBJ2-3; 10 bases match TRBD2. Germline CDR1 reads SGHRS; CDR2 reads YFSETQ. The CDR3 loop spans 17 amino acids. The J segment lost 0 bases and the V segment lost 7 bases, leaving 11 bases of the junction unmatched. The CDR3 DNA sequence: TGCGCCAGCGGCGGACTAGCGGAGTCGAAGAGCACAGATACGCAGTATTTT. Its translation is CASGGLAESKSTDTQYF.

This chain uses TRBV7-9 with TRBJ2-3, with D hard to call. Looked up from germline, CDR1 is SEHNR and CDR2 is FQNEAQ (reference sequence). The CDR3 is made up of 17 amino acids. V was trimmed by 4 bases and J by 2 bases, leaving 19 bases between them. CDR3 DNA: TGTGCCAGCAGCTCAGCCCGCGGCTCCCGGAACACAGATACGCAGTATTTT. This translates into CASSSARGSRNTDTQYF.

The chain links TRBV7-9 to TRBJ2-3; TRBD2 agrees at 8 bases. With V trimmed by 1 base and J by 0 bases, 6 bases remained unmatched. The CDR3 length is 17 residues. Germline V lookup: CDR1 SEHNR, CDR2 FQNEAQ (reference sequence). The CDR3 DNA reads as TGTGCCAGCAGCTTAGGGGTTAGCGGGATTAGCACAGATACGCAGTATTTT. Its protein product is CASSLGVSGISTDTQYF.

The genes are TRBV5-1 and TRBJ2-7; D not certain. This CDR3 comprises 13 residues. Germline CDR1 SGHRS, CDR2 YFSETQ. Trimming took 0 bases from V and 3 from J, leaving 7 bases between them. The CDR3 DNA reads TGCGCCAGCAGCTTGGGACTGGGCTACGAGCAGTACTTC. It yields the protein CASSLGLGYEQYF.

The chain employs TRBV5-4 and TRBJ2-1, with D hard to call. The CDR3 runs to 17 residues. Trimming removed 4 bases at V and 0 bases at J, with 17 bases between. Germline V gives CDR1 SGHNT, CDR2 YYREEE (reference sequence). The CDR3 bases are TGTGCCAGCAGCCCCCTTGCGGCAGCCAGCTCCTACAATGAGCAGTTCTTC. Its protein product is CASSPLAAASSYNEQFF.

The V call is TRBV27, the J call TRBJ1-1; D gene unclear. V lost 2 bases to trimming and J lost 2 bases, with 9 bases between them. CDR1 and CDR2 (germline): MNHEY, SMNVEV (reference sequence). The CDR3 spans 14 residues. Here the CDR3 reads CASSLGQVNTEAFF. The CDR3, as DNA: TGTGCCAGCAGTTTAGGGCAGGTCAACACTGAAGCTTTCTTT.

The chain links TRBV15 to TRBJ2-3, with TRBD2 matching 8 bases. Trimming removed 5 bases from V and 6 bases from J; junction bases left unmatched: 7. This CDR3 is built from 14 residues. The germline V gene encodes CDR1 LNHNV and CDR2 YYDKDF (reference sequence). This chain's CDR3 is CATSRRGAGDTQYF. For the CDR3, the DNA is TGTGCCACCAGCCGGCGGGGGGCGGGGGATACGCAGTATTTT.

The chain combines TRBV18 with TRBJ2-2; D is perhaps TRBD1 (6 bases). Trimming took 5 bases from V and 6 from J, leaving 7 bases between them. Germline V gives CDR1 KGHSH, CDR2 LQKENI. The length of the CDR3 is 12 residues. DNA of the CDR3: TGTGCCAGCTCAGCAGGGGCCGGGGAGCTGTTTTTT. This codes for CASSAGAGELFF.

This chain connects TRBV7-9 to TRBJ1-1, with D tentatively TRBD1 (5 bases). From germline, CDR1 is SEHNR and CDR2 FQNEAQ (reference sequence). Trimming removed 5 bases at V and 1 base at J, with 8 bases between. CDR3 length equals 13 residues. This CDR3 reads CASSLTENTEAFF. CDR3 nucleotide sequence: TGTGCCAGCAGCCTGACAGAGAACACTGAAGCTTTCTTT.

The V and J genes are TRBV4-1 and TRBJ2-5; D gene uncertain. The J call may be faulty, since TRBJ2-7 better matches the DNA end. This CDR3 comprises 15 residues. Germline CDR1 is MGHRA and CDR2 is YSYEKL. CDR3 sequence (DNA): TGCGCCAGCAGCCAGACGCCAGGCCAGACCCACGAGCAGTACTTC. Its protein is CASSQTPGQTHEQYF.

The V call is TRBV27, the J call TRBJ1-6; D remains unclear. Trimming left V 5 bases short and J 3 bases short, with 5 bases between. Germline CDR1 and CDR2: MNHEY and SMNVEV (reference sequence). This CDR3 is 13 amino acids long. As DNA, the CDR3 is TGTGCCAGCAGTCCCTTCTATAATTCACCCCTCCACTTT. This sequence encodes CASSPFYNSPLHF.